The rows below give T cell receptor beta chains drawn from one sample of a study of type 1 regulatory T cells. Their antigen targets remain unknown. TCRdb processed the reads anew with MiXCR; each CDR3 protein has one entry. The data show about 69,000 distinct CDR3 sequences, roughly 20% seen once. Sequenced sample: cultured type 1 regulatory T (Tr1) cells, either the whole culture or a sorted fraction (not recorded which). These receptors were collected from a human donor in good health. Each CDR3 is given with its conserved first and last residue. A D gene is named only where the DNA matches it firmly. Size is stated for part of the rows, as once, few or many counts, or as a class when the clone is expanded.

v_call,j_call,clone_size,d_call,cdr3_nt,cdr3_aa
TRBV28,TRBJ1-6,.,.,TGTGCCGGTACCGGGACAACGTTTTTGGGAATCCACTTT,CAGTGTTFLGIHF
TRBV12-3/TRBV12-4,TRBJ2-1,.,.,TGTGCCAGCAGCTCGGGCCCGAGCTCCTACAATGAGCAGTTCTTC,CASSSGPSSYNEQFF
TRBV12-3/TRBV12-4,TRBJ2-3,few,.,TGTGCCAGCAGGAGGAGCACAGATACGCAGTATTTT,CASRRSTDTQYF
TRBV19,TRBJ2-6,.,.,TGTGCCAGTAGTGTCGGGTACTCTGGGGCCAACGTCCTGACTTTC,CASSVGYSGANVLTF
TRBV19,TRBJ1-1,few,.,TGTGCCAGTAGGGCAAAGGATGAAGCTTTCTTT,CASRAKDEAFF
TRBV10-3,TRBJ1-1,few,.,TGTGCCATCAGACTGGACGGGAACACTGAAGCTTTCTTT,CAIRLDGNTEAFF
TRBV10-3,TRBJ2-7,.,TRBD2,TGTGCCATCAGTGACCCAGCGGGAACCCCCTACGAGCAGTACTTC,CAISDPAGTPYEQYF
TRBV6-5,TRBJ1-1,.,.,TGTGCCAGCAGTCACTCGATGGGGGACACTGAAGCTTTCTTT,CASSHSMGDTEAFF
TRBV28,TRBJ2-3,few,TRBD2,TGTGCCAGCAGTACTCTAGCGGAGGGGTCAGATACGCAGTATTTT,CASSTLAEGSDTQYF
TRBV7-3,TRBJ2-1,.,TRBD2,TGTGCCAGCAGCTTACCAGGCGGGAGCTCCTACAATGAGCAGTTCTTC,CASSLPGGSSYNEQFF
TRBV7-3,TRBJ2-7,many,.,TGTGCCAGCAGCTGGGGCCCCGGCCCCTACGAGCAGTACTTC,CASSWGPGPYEQYF
TRBV20-1,TRBJ2-7,few,.,TGCAGTGCTCATCATACGTTCGCCTACGAGCAGTACTTC,CSAHHTFAYEQYF